What follows are 21 T cell receptor beta chains derived from one specimen sequenced in a study of regulatory T cells in long-lasting Graves disease. Time point indicated: persistent/refractory GD, antithyroid drugs over 5 years with positive TRAb. RNA from PBMCs was the source of the TCR library. Arm-PCR with iRepertoire HTBI primers amplified the CDR3 regions for these TCR beta libraries. TCRdb fed the multiplex PCR reads into MiXCR, producing one record per CDR3 protein. The table lists more than 650,000 distinct CDR3 sequences, 30% of them singletons, with about two fifths in the top ten. The starting material was peripheral blood mononuclear cells (PBMCs), obtained when the disease was refractory, from a patient treated with antithyroid drugs. These receptors were taken from a female donor with Graves disease.

The V call is TRBV27, the J call TRBJ2-7; 7 nucleotides line up with TRBD1. Trimming at V came to 2 bases and at J to 3 bases, leaving 7 bases not matched to a gene. The CDR3 runs 15 residues. Germline CDR1 and CDR2: MNHEY and SMNVEV (reference sequence). The chain's CDR3 is CASSLPRGIFYEQYF. DNA for the CDR3: TGTGCCAGCAGTTTACCCAGGGGGATATTCTACGAGCAGTACTTC.

The chain combines TRBV27 with TRBJ1-1; TRBD1 matches at 10 bases. The junction had 8 bases not matched to a gene; V was cut back by 3 bases and J by 7 bases. From germline, CDR1 is MNHEY and CDR2 SMNVEV (reference sequence). This CDR3 is built from 15 residues. The CDR3 region is CASSFLRQGAFEAFF. CDR3 nucleotides: TGTGCCAGCAGTTTCCTACGACAGGGGGCGTTTGAAGCTTTCTTT.

The chain recombines TRBV20-1 with TRBJ1-2; 9 nucleotides line up with TRBD1. Germline lookup yields CDR1 DFQATT and CDR2 SNEGSKA (reference sequence). V dropped 6 bases and J dropped 6; count of bases not matched to a gene: 20. CDR3 length: 17 residues. The DNA for the CDR3 is TGCAGTGCGGTCGACTCCGGGACAGGGTTCCTTAGAGATGGCTACACCTTC. Its protein product is CSAVDSGTGFLRDGYTF.

The chain carries TRBV6-2 or TRBV6-3 and TRBJ2-1; 11 nucleotides agree with TRBD2. The germline CDR1 and CDR2 sequences are MNHEY and SVGEGT. This CDR3 comprises 15 residues. V shed 2 bases, J shed 5 bases, and the junction held 2 bases outside the gene matches. In DNA form, the CDR3 reads TGTGCCAGCAGTTACCCGACTAGCGGGAACAATGAGCAGTTCTTC. Amino acid sequence: CASSYPTSGNNEQFF.

The chain joins TRBV27 to TRBJ2-1; 10 positions match TRBD1. Germline V CDR1 and CDR2: MNHEY, SMNVEV (reference sequence). This CDR3 region has 17 residues. V gave up 1 base and J gave up 0 bases; unmatched junction bases: 3. CDR3 bases: TGTGCCAGCAGTTTATGGGGACAGGGGAGCTCCTACAATGAGCAGTTCTTC. The encoded protein is CASSLWGQGSSYNEQFF.

Only a few counts were recorded for this clonotype. This chain connects TRBV27 to TRBJ2-5; D could derive from TRBD1 or TRBD2 (5 bases each). Germline V lookup: CDR1 MNHEY, CDR2 SMNVEV (reference sequence). Trimming stripped 3 bases from V and 4 bases from J, with 18 bases between. This CDR3 is built from 16 residues. CDR3 in amino acids: CASSFAHAHGGETQYF. CDR3 DNA: TGTGCCAGCAGTTTTGCCCATGCCCATGGGGGAGAGACCCAGTACTTC.

The V gene is TRBV5-4, the J gene TRBJ1-2, with 7 bases fitting TRBD1. J lost 6 bases, V lost 3 bases, and 20 bases had no gene match. The CDR3 is 18 residues long. Per germline, CDR1 SGHNT and CDR2 YYREEE (reference sequence). CDR3 amino acids: CASSSASIGQAVGDGYTF. CDR3 nucleotide sequence: TGTGCCAGCAGCTCTGCGAGTATCGGACAGGCGGTAGGGGATGGCTACACCTTC.

The table lists this clonotype with a few counts. The chain recombines TRBV6-1 with TRBJ1-1, with 7 bases aligning to TRBD1. CDR1 and CDR2 (germline): MNHNS, SASEGT. The CDR3 covers 14 residues. J lost 2 bases, V lost 7 bases, and 7 bases had no gene match. The CDR3 reads CASTWGQTNTEAFF. CDR3 nucleotides: TGTGCCAGCACCTGGGGACAGACAAACACTGAAGCTTTCTTT.

V is TRBV12-3 or TRBV12-4 and J is TRBJ2-3, with 8 bases identical to TRBD1. J lost 1 base, V lost 6 bases, and 3 bases had no gene match. This CDR3 spans 14 amino acids. The CDR3 here is CASSKTGGTDTQYF. CDR3 nucleotides: TGTGCCAGCAGCAAGACAGGGGGCACAGATACGCAGTATTTT.

This clonotype has a single count. A read error is possible here, since a much larger clone lies one base away. The rearrangement joins TRBV2 to TRBJ1-1, with unresolved D. CDR1 SNHLY and CDR2 FYNNEI come from the germline V gene. This CDR3 is 14 amino acids long. CDR3 loop: CTRRRTFMNTEAFF. The DNA of the CDR3 is TGTACCCGCCGCCGTACCTTTATGAACACTGAAGCTTTCTTT.

V gene TRBV25-1 combines with J gene TRBJ2-6; D ambiguous. Germline V gene data show CDR1 as MGHDK and CDR2 as SYGVNS. This CDR3 is 17 amino acids long. V was trimmed by 3 bases and J by 2 bases, leaving 14 bases between them. The CDR3 region is CASSDRRHHPGANVLTF. CDR3 in DNA: TGTGCCAGCAGTGACCGGCGACATCACCCTGGGGCCAACGTCCTGACTTTC.

This clonotype was counted ten times or more. This chain joins TRBV28 and TRBJ1-1; TRBD1 might be the D (5 bases). CDR1 and CDR2 (germline): MDHEN, SYDVKM. The CDR3 totals 14 residues. Trimming took off 5 bases at V and 1 base at J, with 11 bases between the two ends. In nucleotides, the CDR3 is TGTGCCAGCAGTGACCAGGGAAGGAACACTGAAGCTTTCTTT. Its translation is CASSDQGRNTEAFF.

V gene TRBV7-6 combines with J gene TRBJ1-2, with D tentatively TRBD1 (5 bases). There are 13 residues in the CDR3. Trimming stripped 5 bases from V and 6 bases from J, with 13 bases between. Germline V lookup: CDR1 SGHVS, CDR2 FNYEAQ. The CDR3 sequence: CASSLTGVDGYTF. The CDR3 DNA sequence: TGTGCCAGCAGCCTCACAGGTGTGGATGGCTACACCTTC.

This clonotype was seen a handful of times. The chain has TRBV5-1 and TRBJ2-7; TRBD2 might be the D (5 bases). Germline V gene sequence: CDR1 SGHRS, CDR2 YFSETQ. CDR3 length equals 15 residues. The ends were cut back, 1 base at V and 7 bases at J, with 18 bases in the middle. The CDR3 here is CASSLLPKQEGEQYF. DNA of the CDR3: TGCGCCAGCAGCTTGCTACCAAAGCAAGAGGGAGAGCAGTACTTC.

This clonotype was detected only a few times. The V and J genes are TRBV7-9 and TRBJ1-2; D perhaps matches TRBD1 (5 bases). The CDR3 totals 16 residues. V dropped 4 bases and J dropped 8 bases, with 23 bases sitting between them. Germline-derived CDR1 and CDR2 are SEHNR and FQNEAQ (reference sequence). CDR3 bases: TGTGCCAGCAGCTCCCCCTCCGGGACGGAGCTGGAGGGCTACACCTTC. Its translation is CASSSPSGTELEGYTF.

This clonotype came up many times. V usage is TRBV6-1 and J usage is TRBJ2-7; D gene uncertain. Trimming cost V 5 bases and J 0 bases, with 14 bases left between them. Looked up from germline, CDR1 is MNHNS and CDR2 is SASEGT. The CDR3 is 15 residues long. CDR3 DNA: TGTGCCAGCAGTCTCATCCTAGAACACTCCTACGAGCAGTACTTC. Amino acids: CASSLILEHSYEQYF.

The rearrangement joins TRBV5-1 to TRBJ2-5; possibly TRBD1 for D (6 bases). The V gene lost 0 bases and the J gene lost 5 bases, with 14 bases spanning the gap. The CDR3 has 15 amino acids. In germline, CDR1 is SGHRS, CDR2 YFSETQ. CDR3 nucleotide sequence: TGCGCCAGCAGCTTGGCTACAGGGCTTTGGGAGACCCAGTACTTC. The encoded protein is CASSLATGLWETQYF.

The chain is built from TRBV11-2 and TRBJ1-5; D unclear. Trimming removed 3 bases from V and 0 bases from J, with 9 bases in between. This CDR3 spans 15 amino acids. Germline values: CDR1 SGHAT, CDR2 FQNNGV. The CDR3 sequence is CASSLEQHSNQPQHF. In DNA form, the CDR3 reads TGTGCCAGCAGCTTGGAACAGCATAGCAATCAGCCCCAGCATTTT.

The table lists this clonotype with many counts. The V call is TRBV6-1, the J call TRBJ1-2, with 7 nucleotides matching TRBD1. The V and J ends lost 6 bases and 11 bases, in that order; junction bases with no gene match: 9. Germline V gene lookup returns CDR1 MNHNS and CDR2 SASEGT. This CDR3 has 12 amino acids. The CDR3 is CASSTGTEAYTF. CDR3 DNA sequence: TGTGCCAGCAGCACCGGGACAGAGGCGTACACCTTC.

The chain carries TRBV19 and TRBJ2-7; D gene ambiguous. CDR1 LNHDA and CDR2 SQIVND come from the germline V gene (reference sequence). The CDR3 contains 14 residues. Trimming shortened V by 3 bases and J by 1 base, and 10 bases separated the two germline ends. CDR3: CASSIVTNSYEQYF. Here the CDR3 DNA reads TGTGCCAGTAGTATCGTGACAAATTCCTACGAGCAGTACTTC.

The CDR3 is CSASSLAGLYEQYF. CDR3 coding DNA: TGCAGTGCTAGTTCACTAGCGGGCTTATACGAGCAGTACTTC. The chain combines TRBV20-1 with TRBJ2-7; 9 bases are a match to TRBD2. The CDR3 has 14 amino acids. With 3 bases clipped from V and 4 bases from J, the junction kept 7 bases outside the gene matches. Germline V gene data show CDR1 as DFQATT and CDR2 as SNEGSKA (reference sequence).